The 20 T cell receptor beta chains reported below all come from one sample, sequenced in a study of blood T cell repertoires in COVID-19. TCRdb's copy holds only in-frame clones and misses some; the assay was immunoSEQ multiplex PCR. Of approximately 69,000 clones listed, 75% to 85% were seen once; the top ten hold more than 20%. Sample: peripheral blood. The receptor source for this set is a woman aged 70 to 79 with acute or convalescent COVID-19.

V usage is TRBV7-3 and J usage is TRBJ2-3; D not certain. Trimming took 5 bases from V and 2 from J, leaving 11 bases between them. In germline, CDR1 is SGHTA, CDR2 FQGTGA. The CDR3 has 14 amino acids. CDR3 amino acids: CASSPFKHTDTQYF. CDR3 coding DNA: TGTGCCAGCAGCCCCTTCAAACACACAGATACGCAGTATTTT.

V and J are TRBV5-4 and TRBJ2-7, with 9 bases matching TRBD2. Germline V gives CDR1 SGHNT, CDR2 YYREEE (reference sequence). V lost 4 bases and J lost 5; bases outside the gene matches: 13. The CDR3 contains 16 residues. CDR3 sequence: CASSPLGTSRRNEQYF. CDR3 coding DNA: TGTGCCAGCAGCCCACTCGGGACTAGCCGCCGGAACGAGCAGTACTTC.

This chain links TRBV27 with TRBJ2-1, with D tentatively TRBD2 (5 bases). The CDR3 consists of 17 residues. The ends were cut back, 1 base at V and 4 bases at J, with 17 bases in the middle. Germline assignment: CDR1 MNHEY and CDR2 SMNVEV (reference sequence). In nucleotides, the CDR3 is TGTGCCAGCAGTTTATTGAGCGGACCCCGAATTTACAATGAGCAGTTCTTC. Translating it yields CASSLLSGPRIYNEQFF.

The chain has TRBV5-1 and TRBJ2-1, with D possibly TRBD1 on 5 matching bases. V shed 0 bases and J shed 9 bases, with 13 bases lying between them. This CDR3 contains 14 residues. The germline V gene encodes CDR1 SGHRS and CDR2 YFSETQ. The CDR3: CASSLVARGSEQFF. The CDR3 bases are TGCGCCAGCAGCTTGGTGGCTAGGGGTAGTGAGCAGTTCTTC.

This clone appeared a few times. The rearrangement links TRBV19 to TRBJ1-5; unclear D gene. The V gene's germline CDR1 is LNHDA and CDR2 SQIVND (reference sequence). The CDR3 contains 18 residues. V lost 9 bases and J lost 0, with 24 bases in between. CDR3 residues: CASKEEGRAGHSNQPQHF. The CDR3 region has the DNA TGTGCCAGCAAAGAAGAGGGAAGGGCAGGTCATAGCAATCAGCCCCAGCATTTT.

The table lists this clone with a few counts. J is TRBJ1-4 and V is TRBV5-6; TRBD1 matches at 10 bases. The CDR3 extends over 16 amino acids. CDR1 is SGHDT and CDR2 is YYEEEE in the germline V gene. V lost 0 bases, J lost 6 bases, and 5 bases stayed unmatched. CDR3 sequence reads: CASSLGQGASYEKLFF. The CDR3 DNA follows: TGTGCCAGCAGCTTGGGACAGGGGGCGTCGTATGAAAAACTGTTTTTT. Full variable domain (remainder filled in from reference TRBV5-6 and TRBJ1-4): DAGVTQSPTHLIKTRGQQVTLRCSPKSGHDTVSWYQQALGQGPQFIFQYYEEEERQRGNFPDRFSGHQFPNYSSELNVNALLLGDSALYLCASSLGQGASYEKLFFGSGTQLSVL.

The chain recombines TRBV6-6 with TRBJ1-5, with TRBD1 matching over 7 bases. After removal of 8 bases from V and 5 bases from J, the junction contained 0 bases not matched to a gene. The CDR3 length is 11 residues. The germline V gene has CDR1 MNHNY and CDR2 SVGAGI (reference sequence). CDR3 sequence reads: CASGQDQPQHF. CDR3 in DNA: TGTGCCAGCGGACAGGATCAGCCCCAGCATTTT.

The chain is built from TRBV11-2 and TRBJ1-6; D is perhaps TRBD1 (5 bases). Germline loops: CDR1 SGHAT, CDR2 FQNNGV. Trimming pared 1 base from V and 5 bases from J, leaving 9 bases between. The CDR3 runs 15 residues. CDR3 sequence reads: CASSLVTADNSPLHF. DNA of the CDR3: TGTGCCAGCAGCTTAGTGACAGCTGATAATTCACCCCTCCACTTT.

This clone was picked up a small number of times. The rearrangement joins TRBV5-4 to TRBJ1-1; D remains unclear. Trimming left V 4 bases short and J 4 bases short, with 17 bases between. In germline, CDR1 is SGHNT, CDR2 YYREEE (reference sequence). The CDR3 totals 15 residues. CDR3 protein: CASSVASGWSTEAFF. CDR3 nucleotide sequence: TGTGCCAGCAGCGTCGCCTCTGGATGGAGCACTGAAGCTTTCTTT.

The chain carries TRBV9 and TRBJ2-1; 7 positions match TRBD1. J lost 2 bases, V lost 8 bases, and 7 bases had no gene match. The CDR3 length is 14 residues. Germline values: CDR1 SGDLS, CDR2 YYNGEE. The CDR3 spells CARRGLVAYNEQFF. CDR3 bases: TGTGCCAGGAGGGGGCTAGTTGCCTACAATGAGCAGTTCTTC.

The chain couples TRBV6-1 to TRBJ2-2; D not certain. CDR3 size: 15 residues. Trimming removed 2 bases from V and 3 bases from J, with 10 bases in between. Germline V gene lookup returns CDR1 MNHNS and CDR2 SASEGT. CDR3 loop: CASSESVSHTGELFF. For the CDR3, the DNA is TGTGCCAGCAGTGAATCGGTATCCCACACCGGGGAGCTGTTTTTT.

The table lists this clone with a count of one. Other DNA sequences in the sample encode the same CDR3. This chain connects TRBV5-1 to TRBJ1-1; D not resolved. The germline V gene encodes CDR1 SGHRS and CDR2 YFSETQ. Trimming cost V 0 bases and J 3 bases, with 12 bases left between them. The CDR3 sequence is 15 residues long. The CDR3 DNA reads TGCGCCAGCAGCTTGGTGGTAGGGAGGGACACTGAAGCTTTCTTT. As protein: CASSLVVGRDTEAFF. The full variable domain, with the rest looked up from reference TRBV5-1 and TRBJ1-1, is KAGVTQTPRYLIKTRGQQVTLSCSPISGHRSVSWYQQTPGQGLQFLFEYFSETQRNKGNFPGRFSGRQFSNSRSEMNVSTLELGDSALYLCASSLVVGRDTEAFFGQGTRLTVV.

V is TRBV5-5 and J is TRBJ2-2; D remains ambiguous. CDR3 length: 17 residues. The germline V and J ends were trimmed by 3 bases and 6 bases, with 21 bases remaining between them. Germline V CDR1 and CDR2: SGHKS, YYEKEE (reference sequence). The CDR3 DNA reads as TGTGCCAGCAGCTCACTGCTTGGAGTATTGGTGGCCGGGGAGCTGTTTTTT. Encoded protein: CASSSLLGVLVAGELFF. Supplemented by reference TRBV5-5 and TRBJ2-2, the full variable domain reads DAGVTQSPTHLIKTRGQQVTLRCSPISGHKSVSWYQQVLGQGPQFIFQYYEKEERGRGNFPDRFSARQFPNYSSELNVNALLLGDSALYLCASSSLLGVLVAGELFFGEGSRLTVL.

This clone was counted between two and nine times. J is TRBJ2-7 and V is TRBV5-4; TRBD2 matches at 13 bases. Germline values: CDR1 SGHNT, CDR2 YYREEE (reference sequence). The CDR3 contains 15 residues. Trimming took 4 bases from V and 2 from J; bases not matched to a gene: 3. The CDR3, as DNA: TGTGCCAGCAGCCAGGGACTAGCGGGGACCTACGAGCAGTACTTC. Translated, it gives CASSQGLAGTYEQYF.

The chain employs TRBV3-1 (or the pseudogene TRBV3-2) and TRBJ2-1; D is ambiguous. Trimming stripped 4 bases from V and 5 bases from J, with 12 bases between. Germline values: CDR1 LGHDT, CDR2 YNNKEL (reference sequence). The CDR3 has 14 residues. The CDR3 here is CASSPLVRDNEQFF. DNA for the CDR3: TGTGCCAGCAGCCCGTTGGTCCGGGACAATGAGCAGTTCTTC.

This clone has just one count. This rearrangement joins TRBV24-1 to TRBJ1-2, with unresolved D. This CDR3 has 12 residues. CDR1 is KGHDR, CDR2 SFDVKD, per germline. Deletions cut 5 bases from V and 4 bases from J, with 7 bases between. The CDR3 loop is CATSGGSYGYTF. For the CDR3, the DNA is TGTGCCACCAGTGGAGGGAGCTATGGCTACACCTTC.

V gene TRBV6-5 combines with J gene TRBJ2-5, with D possibly TRBD1 on 6 matching bases. V dropped 6 bases and J dropped 4 bases, with 15 bases sitting between them. Germline V gives CDR1 MNHEY, CDR2 SVGAGI. The CDR3 spans 14 residues. CDR3 DNA: TGTGCCAGCAGCCACAGGGACCTGAGAGAGACCCAGTACTTC. Translated: CASSHRDLRETQYF.

The J gene is TRBJ2-2, the V gene TRBV6-2 or TRBV6-3, with D uncertain. This CDR3 region has 15 residues. The ends were cut back, 2 bases at V and 0 bases at J, with 7 bases in the middle. CDR1 and CDR2 from the germline V gene are MNHEY and SVGEGT. Written as DNA, the CDR3 is TGTGCCAGCAGTTACGGAGTCGCGAACACCGGGGAGCTGTTTTTT. As protein: CASSYGVANTGELFF.

In this sample, this clone turned up a few times. The chain is built from TRBV7-2 and TRBJ1-1, with D maybe TRBD1 (5 bases). The CDR3 extends over 13 amino acids. CDR1 is SGHTA and CDR2 is FQGNSA in the germline V gene. Trimming took off 5 bases at V and 2 bases at J, with 9 bases between the two ends. CDR3 bases: TGTGCCAGCAGCCTCGACAGAAACACTGAAGCTTTCTTT. Translation: CASSLDRNTEAFF.

This clone was recorded a few times. The chain uses TRBV6-5 and TRBJ1-6; D gene ambiguous. The CDR3 covers 16 residues. Per germline, CDR1 MNHEY and CDR2 SVGAGI. V was cut by 0 bases and J by 3 bases, with 9 bases left in between. The DNA for the CDR3 is TGTGCCAGCAGTTACTCCGCACAGAGCTATAATTCACCCCTCCACTTT. Translation: CASSYSAQSYNSPLHF.